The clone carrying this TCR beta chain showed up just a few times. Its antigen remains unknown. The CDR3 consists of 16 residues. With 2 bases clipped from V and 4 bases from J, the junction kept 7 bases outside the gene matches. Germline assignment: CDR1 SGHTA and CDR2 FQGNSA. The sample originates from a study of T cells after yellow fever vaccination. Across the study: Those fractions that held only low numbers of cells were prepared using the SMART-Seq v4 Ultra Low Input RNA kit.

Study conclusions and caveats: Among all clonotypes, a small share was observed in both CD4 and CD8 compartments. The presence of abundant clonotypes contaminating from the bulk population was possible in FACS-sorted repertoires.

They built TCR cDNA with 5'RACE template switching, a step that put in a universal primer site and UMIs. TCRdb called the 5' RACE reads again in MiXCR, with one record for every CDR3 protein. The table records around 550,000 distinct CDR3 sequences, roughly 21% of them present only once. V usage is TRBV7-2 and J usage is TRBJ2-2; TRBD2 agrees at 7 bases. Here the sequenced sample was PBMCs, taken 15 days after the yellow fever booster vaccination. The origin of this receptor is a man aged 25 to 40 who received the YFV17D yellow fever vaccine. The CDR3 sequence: CASSLFRGGGTGELFF. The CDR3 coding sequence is TGTGCCAGCAGCTTATTTCGTGGCGGGGGCACCGGGGAGCTGTTTTTT.